This TCR beta chain was recovered during a study of post-analysis software for immune sequencing data. This clonotype showed up just a few times. Its antigen is still unknown. V was pared by 6 bases and J by 11 bases, with 12 bases between. The CDR3 totals 11 residues. Germline lookup yields CDR1 ENHRY and CDR2 SYGVKD. General study findings and limits: The five TRBV segments detected at higher frequency in patients than in controls included TRBV5-6, TRBV5-1 and TRBV20-1.

Unique molecular identifiers tagged the TCR beta cDNA libraries. TCRdb processed the PCR reads anew with MiXCR; each CDR3 protein has one entry. The sample holds almost 700,000 distinct CDR3 sequences; roughly three fifths are singletons and the top ten take roughly 12%. The receptor was derived from a girl aged 2 to 10 with multiple sclerosis. The material sequenced was blood. This chain connects TRBV10-3 to TRBJ2-3; D is unresolved. CDR3 sequence: CAISAGREQYF. CDR3 in DNA: TGTGCCATCAGCGCTGGTCGAGAGCAGTATTTT.